This is a list of T cell receptor beta chains from one sample in a study of blood T cell repertoires in COVID-19. Method: immunoSEQ multiplex PCR; TCRdb's copy keeps in-frame clones and lacks some. The sample holds 60,000 to 85,000 clones, 65% to 85% seen once. Material for sequencing was peripheral blood. These receptors were taken from a woman aged 60-75 years with acute or convalescent COVID-19. Both conserved end residues are part of each CDR3. The D gene is left open where the match is weak. A row's size may be missing; if present it is once, few, many or a size class.

NA,TRBV10-2,TRBJ1-1,TRBD1,TGCGCCAGCAGGACAGGGGCCACTGAAGCTTTCTTT,CASRTGATEAFF
NA,TRBV27,TRBJ1-1,NA,TGTGCCAGCAGTCCGCAGGGTGGGCTAGAGAACACTGAAGCTTTCTTT,CASSPQGGLENTEAFF
NA,TRBV3-1/TRBV3-2,TRBJ2-6,NA,TGTGCCAGCTCTGCAGGGCGCCGCTCTGGGGCCAACGTCCTGACTTTC,CASSAGRRSGANVLTF
few,TRBV2,TRBJ2-5,NA,TGTGCCAGCAGTGCCCCCGGGGAGAATTGGGAGACCCAGTACTTC,CASSAPGENWETQYF
NA,TRBV30,TRBJ1-2,NA,TGTGCCTGGTCTACCGGGGGGGCTAACTATGGCTACACCTTC,CAWSTGGANYGYTF
NA,TRBV6-5,TRBJ2-5,TRBD1,TGTGCCAGCAGCCAGGGGGCGCGGCAAGAGACCCAGTACTTC,CASSQGARQETQYF
NA,TRBV24-1,TRBJ2-5,NA,TGTGCCACCAGTGGGCCGGTGGGCTCGGAGACCCAGTACTTC,CATSGPVGSETQYF
NA,TRBV4-1,TRBJ1-3,NA,TGCGCCAGCAGCCATCGAACAGGGTCTGGAAACACCATATATTTT,CASSHRTGSGNTIYF
NA,TRBV6-5,TRBJ2-2,NA,TGTGCCAGCAGTCAGGGGCTAAACACCGGGGAGCTGTTTTTT,CASSQGLNTGELFF
NA,TRBV5-4,TRBJ2-7,NA,TGTGCCAGCAGCTCGAGGACAGTCATATCCTACGAGCAGTACTTC,CASSSRTVISYEQYF
NA,TRBV6-5,TRBJ1-2,NA,TGTGCCAGCAGTTACTCCCAGGATTTTAACTATGGCTACACCTTC,CASSYSQDFNYGYTF
NA,TRBV3-1/TRBV3-2,TRBJ2-2,NA,TGTGCCAGCAGCCAACAAGACAGGACCGGGGAGCTGTTTTTT,CASSQQDRTGELFF
NA,TRBV7-2,TRBJ2-1,TRBD1,TGTGCCAGCAGCTTAGTGAATCTAGGGGACAGAAGAAACAATGAGCAGTTCTTC,CASSLVNLGDRRNNEQFF
NA,TRBV9,TRBJ1-1,TRBD1,TGTGCCAGCAGCCCCAGACAGGGAACTGAAGCTTTCTTT,CASSPRQGTEAFF
few,TRBV30,TRBJ2-5,TRBD2,TGTGCCTGGACCAAGGGACTAGCGGACCTCTCTCAAGAGACCCAGTACTTC,CAWTKGLADLSQETQYF
NA,TRBV28,TRBJ1-1,NA,TGTGCCAGCAGCCCCTCGGGTCGGCGTATTTTTATGAACACTGAAGCTTTCTTT,CASSPSGRRIFMNTEAFF
NA,TRBV5-6,TRBJ1-4,TRBD1,TGTGCCAGCAGCCCCGGGACAGACTATCAGGAACTGTTTTTT,CASSPGTDYQELFF
NA,TRBV7-9,TRBJ2-3,NA,TGTGCCAGCAGCTTATCGGGTTCGTCACGCACAGATACGCAGTATTTT,CASSLSGSSRTDTQYF
NA,TRBV5-1,TRBJ1-5,TRBD1,TGCGCCAGCAGCTTGAATCCGGGACAGGGTATAGATCAGCCCCAGCATTTT,CASSLNPGQGIDQPQHF
NA,TRBV24-1,TRBJ2-5,NA,TGTGCCACCAGTGCCCCGGACTCGAAAGTGGAGACCCAGTACTTC,CATSAPDSKVETQYF
NA,TRBV7-3,TRBJ1-2,TRBD1,TGTGCCAGCAGCTTCGGACAGGGAGATGGCTACACCTTC,CASSFGQGDGYTF
NA,TRBV7-9,TRBJ2-7,TRBD1,TGTGCCAGCAGCGACGACAGGGGGCTCTCCTACGAGCAGTACTTC,CASSDDRGLSYEQYF
NA,TRBV24-1,TRBJ2-1,NA,TGTGCCACCAGTGCCCTGGGGGGGGGCGCCTACAATGAGCAGTTCTTC,CATSALGGGAYNEQFF
NA,TRBV19,TRBJ2-1,NA,TGTGCCAGTAGTATTAATTCGTACAATGAGCAGTTCTTC,CASSINSYNEQFF
NA,TRBV4-3,TRBJ1-5,NA,TGCGCCAGCAGCCAAGATCTGTCTAGCAATCAGCCCCAGCATTTT,CASSQDLSSNQPQHF
NA,TRBV27,TRBJ1-2,NA,TGTGCCAGCAGGCAAATGTCGACTGGAATCTATGGCTACACCTTC,CASRQMSTGIYGYTF
once,TRBV29-1,TRBJ1-1,NA,TGCAGCGTCCACAGCTTTCAGAACACTGAAGCTTTCTTT,CSVHSFQNTEAFF
NA,TRBV28,TRBJ1-1,TRBD1,TGTGCCAGCAGTTTTACCGGGACAGGGTACACTGAAGCTTTCTTT,CASSFTGTGYTEAFF
NA,TRBV9,TRBJ2-3,NA,TGTGCCAGCAGCCCAAGGACAGGCACAGATACGCAGTATTTT,CASSPRTGTDTQYF
NA,TRBV24-1,TRBJ2-2,TRBD1,TGTGCCACCAGTGAACTTGACAGGGGGGTTAGGACCGGGGAGCTGTTTTTT,CATSELDRGVRTGELFF
NA,TRBV11-2,TRBJ1-6,TRBD1,TGTGCCAGCAGCCGGGGACAGGGGCGGTCACCCCTCTACTTT,CASSRGQGRSPLYF
NA,TRBV28,TRBJ1-5,TRBD1,TGTGCCAGCAGTTACGACAGGGTCCTCAATCAGCCCCAGCATTTT,CASSYDRVLNQPQHF
NA,TRBV19,TRBJ1-2,NA,TGTGCCAGTAGTATGACAGGAAACTATGGCTACACCTTC,CASSMTGNYGYTF
NA,TRBV5-1,TRBJ2-3,NA,TGCGCCAGCAGCTTAAGACCACGGGTTGACACAGATACGCAGTATTTT,CASSLRPRVDTDTQYF
NA,TRBV19,TRBJ1-2,NA,TGTGCCAGTAGTCCCTTTTATGAGGGCCTTGCACAAACTTATGGCTACACCTTC,CASSPFYEGLAQTYGYTF
NA,TRBV30,TRBJ2-2,NA,TGTGCCTGGAGTCCCTCCCTCACCGGGGAGCTGTTTTTT,CAWSPSLTGELFF
few,TRBV6-6,TRBJ1-5,TRBD1,TGTGCCAGCAGTTACAGTGGGACAGCCATGAATCAGCCCCAGCATTTT,CASSYSGTAMNQPQHF
NA,TRBV11-2,TRBJ1-6,TRBD1,TGTGCCAGCAGCTTAGGCCGACAGGGCAATTCACCCCTCCACTTT,CASSLGRQGNSPLHF
NA,TRBV29-1,TRBJ1-1,NA,TGCAGCGTTGACGGTATTGAAGCTTTCTTT,CSVDGIEAFF
NA,TRBV14,TRBJ1-1,NA,TGTGCCAGCACCCTACAGCTAAACACTGAAGCTTTCTTT,CASTLQLNTEAFF
NA,TRBV2,TRBJ2-1,TRBD2,TGTGCCACCGATAGCGGGTTCTACAATGAGCAGTTCTTC,CATDSGFYNEQFF
NA,TRBV5-1,TRBJ2-5,TRBD1,TGCGCCAGCAGCTTGGGGGACAGCTTGAGGGAGACCCAGTACTTC,CASSLGDSLRETQYF